A selection of T cell receptor beta chains follows, all from one sample in a study of blood T cell repertoires in COVID-19. This table comes from immunoSEQ multiplex PCR, and its TCRdb copy is limited to in-frame clones, with some not included. The sample shows some 220,000 clones, approximately 84% of them seen only once. The sequenced sample was peripheral blood. The receptors were gathered from a woman in her twenties or thirties who had recovered from COVID-19. Each CDR3 is given with its conserved first and last residue. The order of the fields is CDR3 protein, CDR3 DNA, D gene, J gene, clone size, V gene. D genes are given only for firm matches. Clone size, where shown, is once, few, many, or a class for clones that have expanded.

CDR3aa: CASSLTGIGYEQYF; CDR3nt: TGTGCCAGCAGCTTGACAGGGATAGGCTACGAGCAGTACTTC; d_gene: TRBD1; j_gene: TRBJ2-7; abundance: .; v_gene: TRBV28
CDR3aa: CASSIIDRNTGELFF; CDR3nt: TGTGCCAGTAGTATAATAGACAGGAACACCGGGGAGCTGTTTTTT; d_gene: .; j_gene: TRBJ2-2; abundance: .; v_gene: TRBV19
CDR3aa: CASSYGGATNNEQFF; CDR3nt: TGTGCCAGCAGTTACGGGGGCGCCACCAACAATGAGCAGTTCTTC; d_gene: .; j_gene: TRBJ2-1; abundance: .; v_gene: TRBV6-5
CDR3aa: CASSFTSDSNEKLFF; CDR3nt: TGTGCCAGCAGCTTCACCTCGGACAGTAATGAAAAACTGTTTTTT; d_gene: .; j_gene: TRBJ1-4; abundance: .; v_gene: TRBV7-8
CDR3aa: CASSQDRDRVDTF; CDR3nt: TGCGCCAGCAGTCAGGACCGGGACAGGGTCGACACCTTC; d_gene: TRBD1; j_gene: TRBJ1-2; abundance: .; v_gene: TRBV4-1
CDR3aa: CASSLWQGRESPLHF; CDR3nt: TGTGCCAGCAGCCTTTGGCAGGGGAGGGAGTCACCCCTCCACTTT; d_gene: .; j_gene: TRBJ1-6; abundance: .; v_gene: TRBV6-5
CDR3aa: CATSGRTGNTGELFF; CDR3nt: TGTGCCACCAGTGGAAGGACAGGGAACACCGGGGAGCTGTTTTTT; d_gene: TRBD1; j_gene: TRBJ2-2; abundance: .; v_gene: TRBV24-1
CDR3aa: CASQMTGAVIYEQYF; CDR3nt: TGTGCCAGTCAGATGACAGGGGCGGTGATCTACGAGCAGTACTTC; d_gene: TRBD1; j_gene: TRBJ2-7; abundance: .; v_gene: TRBV6-5
CDR3aa: CASSLGGIGETQYF; CDR3nt: TGTGCCAGCAGCTTGGGCGGGATCGGAGAGACCCAGTACTTC; d_gene: .; j_gene: TRBJ2-5; abundance: .; v_gene: TRBV5-6
CDR3aa: CASSYASGSFNEQFF; CDR3nt: TGTGCCAGCAGTTACGCTAGCGGGAGTTTTAATGAGCAGTTCTTC; d_gene: TRBD2; j_gene: TRBJ2-1; abundance: .; v_gene: TRBV6-5
CDR3aa: CASSHPLSGKTYEQYF; CDR3nt: TGTGCCAGCAGTCACCCCCTCTCGGGGAAAACCTACGAGCAGTACTTC; d_gene: .; j_gene: TRBJ2-7; abundance: .; v_gene: TRBV27
CDR3aa: CASSRTGATNEKLFF; CDR3nt: TGTGCCAGCAGCCGAACAGGGGCAACTAATGAAAAACTGTTTTTT; d_gene: TRBD1; j_gene: TRBJ1-4; abundance: .; v_gene: TRBV9
CDR3aa: CASSGAWAGEQYF; CDR3nt: TGTGCCAGCTCAGGGGCCTGGGCTGGCGAGCAGTACTTC; d_gene: .; j_gene: TRBJ2-7; abundance: .; v_gene: TRBV18
CDR3aa: CASSTTGQVVGYTF; CDR3nt: TGTGCCAGCAGCACCACCGGACAGGTGGTCGGCTACACCTTC; d_gene: TRBD1; j_gene: TRBJ1-2; abundance: .; v_gene: TRBV7-3
CDR3aa: CASSTGTSWAQYF; CDR3nt: TGTGCCAGCAGCACCGGGACTAGTTGGGCCCAGTACTTC; d_gene: TRBD2; j_gene: TRBJ2-5; abundance: .; v_gene: TRBV12-3/TRBV12-4
CDR3aa: CASSVSGRAFNEQFF; CDR3nt: TGTGCCAGCAGCGTTAGCGGGAGGGCCTTTAATGAGCAGTTCTTC; d_gene: TRBD2; j_gene: TRBJ2-1; abundance: many; v_gene: TRBV5-6
CDR3aa: CASSQGLAGPYEQYF; CDR3nt: TGCGCCAGCAGCCAAGGCCTAGCGGGACCCTACGAGCAGTACTTC; d_gene: TRBD2; j_gene: TRBJ2-7; abundance: once; v_gene: TRBV4-1
CDR3aa: CAWSLQGDQPQHF; CDR3nt: TGTGCCTGGAGTCTGCAGGGCGATCAGCCCCAGCATTTT; d_gene: .; j_gene: TRBJ1-5; abundance: .; v_gene: TRBV30
CDR3aa: CASSLDSGGYQPQHF; CDR3nt: TGTGCCAGCAGTTTGGATTCAGGGGGCTATCAGCCCCAGCATTTT; d_gene: TRBD1; j_gene: TRBJ1-5; abundance: .; v_gene: TRBV28
CDR3aa: CASTPGGSNTGELFF; CDR3nt: TGTGCCAGCACCCCAGGCGGGTCGAACACCGGGGAGCTGTTTTTT; d_gene: .; j_gene: TRBJ2-2; abundance: .; v_gene: TRBV3-1/TRBV3-2
CDR3aa: CASSSEGEGGGYTF; CDR3nt: TGTGCCAGCAGCTCTGAGGGGGAAGGGGGTGGCTACACCTTC; d_gene: .; j_gene: TRBJ1-2; abundance: .; v_gene: TRBV28
CDR3aa: CASSLAQSYGYTF; CDR3nt: TGCGCCAGCAGCTTGGCACAGAGCTATGGCTACACCTTC; d_gene: .; j_gene: TRBJ1-2; abundance: .; v_gene: TRBV5-1
CDR3aa: CASSRTGGNLDTQYF; CDR3nt: TGTGCCAGCAGTCGGACAGGAGGTAATTTAGATACGCAGTATTTT; d_gene: TRBD1; j_gene: TRBJ2-3; abundance: .; v_gene: TRBV28
CDR3aa: CASKKLQGVRGYTF; CDR3nt: TGTGCCAGCAAGAAACTACAGGGTGTGCGAGGCTACACCTTC; d_gene: .; j_gene: TRBJ1-2; abundance: .; v_gene: TRBV6-5
CDR3aa: CAWQGQGRGPQHF; CDR3nt: TGTGCCTGGCAAGGGCAGGGAAGAGGGCCCCAGCATTTT; d_gene: .; j_gene: TRBJ1-5; abundance: .; v_gene: TRBV30
CDR3aa: CASSPQGVREAFF; CDR3nt: TGCGCCAGCAGTCCCCAGGGAGTGCGGGAGGCTTTCTTT; d_gene: .; j_gene: TRBJ1-1; abundance: few; v_gene: TRBV10-1
CDR3aa: CASSPWREREQYF; CDR3nt: TGTGCCAGTAGTCCGTGGCGGGAGAGGGAGCAGTACTTC; d_gene: TRBD2; j_gene: TRBJ2-7; abundance: once; v_gene: TRBV19
CDR3aa: CASSFEPGLAYNEQFF; CDR3nt: TGTGCCAGCAGTTTCGAACCGGGACTAGCATACAATGAGCAGTTCTTC; d_gene: TRBD2; j_gene: TRBJ2-1; abundance: .; v_gene: TRBV7-2